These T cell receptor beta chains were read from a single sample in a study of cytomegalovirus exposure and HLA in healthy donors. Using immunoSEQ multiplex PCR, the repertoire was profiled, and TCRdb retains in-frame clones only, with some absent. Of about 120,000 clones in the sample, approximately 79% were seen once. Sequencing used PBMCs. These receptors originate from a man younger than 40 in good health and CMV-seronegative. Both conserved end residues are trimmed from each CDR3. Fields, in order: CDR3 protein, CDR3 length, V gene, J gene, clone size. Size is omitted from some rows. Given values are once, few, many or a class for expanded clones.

ASSQEELSSYNEQF	14	TRBV4-1	TRBJ2-1	.
ASSLDATGVNQPQH	14	TRBV5-1	TRBJ1-5	.
ASSMTGGVRNEQY	13	TRBV6-1	TRBJ2-7	.
ATSRDQGLRLNEQY	14	TRBV15	TRBJ2-7	.
ASSVAGGDTDTQY	13	TRBV9	TRBJ2-3	.
AISDRTSGTTGELF	14	TRBV10-3	TRBJ2-2	.
ASSELGGKMNTEAF	14	TRBV25-1	TRBJ1-1	once
ASSRAGGGPSTDTQY	15	TRBV7-8	TRBJ2-3	.
ASSLVSIGLGGTGYGYT	17	TRBV5-1	TRBJ1-2	.
ASSQFLRGTQETQY	14	TRBV14	TRBJ2-5	.
ASTSRTGYADTQY	13	TRBV7-8	TRBJ2-3	.